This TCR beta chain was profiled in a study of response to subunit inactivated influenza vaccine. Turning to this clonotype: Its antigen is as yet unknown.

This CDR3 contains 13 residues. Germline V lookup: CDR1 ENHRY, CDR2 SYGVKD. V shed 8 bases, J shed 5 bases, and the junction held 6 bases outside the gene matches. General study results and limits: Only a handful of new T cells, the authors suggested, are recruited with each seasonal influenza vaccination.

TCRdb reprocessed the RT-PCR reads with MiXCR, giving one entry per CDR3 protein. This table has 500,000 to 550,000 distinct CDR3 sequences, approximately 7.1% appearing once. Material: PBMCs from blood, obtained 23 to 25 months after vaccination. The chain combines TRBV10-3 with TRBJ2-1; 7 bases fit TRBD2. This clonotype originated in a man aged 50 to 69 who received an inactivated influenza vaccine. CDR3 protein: CAIQLRENNEQFF. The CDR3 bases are TGTGCCATCCAGTTGCGGGAGAACAATGAGCAGTTCTTC.